Below, 32 T cell receptor beta chains from the same sample are listed, as sequenced in a study of post-analysis software for immune sequencing data. Study conclusions and caveats: When patients were compared with controls, four or five TRBV segments were more frequent, TRBV5-6, TRBV5-1 and TRBV20-1 among them.

Which antigens these TCRs recognize remains unknown. The TCR beta cDNA libraries contained unique molecular identifiers. TCRdb passed the PCR reads through MiXCR, listing each CDR3 protein once. The sample carries 430,000 or so distinct CDR3 sequences, about 39% recorded once. Specimen: blood. These receptors were collected from a girl between 2 and 10 years old with multiple sclerosis.

The rearrangement links TRBV20-1 to TRBJ1-2, with no clear D. Germline V gives CDR1 DFQATT, CDR2 SNEGSKA (reference sequence). The CDR3 runs 12 residues. Trimming cost V 6 bases and J 6 bases, with 14 bases left between them. CDR3 amino acids: CSATSPDDGYTF. For the CDR3, the DNA is TGCAGTGCGACCTCCCCGGACGATGGCTACACCTTC.

The chain carries TRBV2 and TRBJ1-2; 8 nucleotides match TRBD1. J was trimmed by 8 bases and V by 2 bases; bases with no gene match: 4. Germline CDR1 is SNHLY and CDR2 is FYNNEI. The CDR3 runs 13 residues. The CDR3 DNA is TGTGCCAGCAGTGAACAGGGGGCCGAGGGCTACACCTTC. Translation: CASSEQGAEGYTF.

The chain links TRBV28 to TRBJ2-7; weak D call: TRBD1 (5 bases). Per germline, CDR1 MDHEN and CDR2 SYDVKM. The germline V and J ends were trimmed by 4 bases and 3 bases, with 13 bases remaining between them. The CDR3 is made up of 14 amino acids. CDR3: CASSSWTPYYEQYF. The CDR3 region has the DNA TGTGCCAGCAGTTCATGGACACCTTACTACGAGCAGTACTTC.

V usage is TRBV11-2 and J usage is TRBJ2-2; 8 nucleotides agree with TRBD1. CDR1 and CDR2 (germline): SGHAT, FQNNGV. J lost 1 base, V lost 1 base, and 2 bases had no gene match. The CDR3 is 16 amino acids. CDR3 sequence: CASSLGQGLNTGELFF. In nucleotides, the CDR3 is TGTGCCAGCAGCTTAGGACAGGGGTTGAACACCGGGGAGCTGTTTTTT.

Comments on this clonotype: A junction end diverges from the germline sequence, so it may reflect a read error. The gene calls are TRBV3-1 and TRBJ1-2; 11 bases fit TRBD1. The CDR3 totals 16 residues. Germline CDR1 is LGHDT and CDR2 is YNNKEL (reference sequence). The CDR3 sequence is CARSQGQGAFNYGYTF. The CDR3 DNA sequence: TGTGCCCGCAGCCAAGGACAGGGGGCCTTCAACTATGGCTACACCTTC.

V gene TRBV20-1 combines with J gene TRBJ2-2; tentative D call: TRBD1 (6 bases). This CDR3 comprises 15 residues. CDR1 and CDR2 (germline): DFQATT, SNEGSKA (reference sequence). V lost 3 bases and J lost 2, with 13 bases in between. This chain's CDR3 is CSARDSRSNTGELFF. CDR3 bases: TGCAGTGCTAGGGACAGCCGATCCAACACCGGGGAGCTGTTTTTT.

The V call is TRBV12-3 or TRBV12-4, the J call TRBJ1-1, with D tentatively TRBD1 (5 bases). The CDR3 is made up of 14 amino acids. With 4 bases removed from V and 4 bases from J, the gap between germline ends came to 13 bases. The CDR3 DNA is TGTGCCAGCAGTTGGTGGGAGGGGAGCACTGAAGCTTTCTTT. Translated, it gives CASSWWEGSTEAFF.

This clonotype has only a few counts. The chain couples TRBV4-2 to TRBJ2-3; TRBD2 matches at 12 bases. V gave up 5 bases and J gave up 4 bases; unmatched junction bases: 10. The CDR3 is 17 residues long. Germline-derived CDR1 and CDR2 are LGHNA and YNFKEQ. CDR3 sequence reads: CASSDRLAGADPDTQYF. CDR3 nucleotides: TGTGCCAGCAGCGACCGACTAGCGGGGGCCGACCCAGATACGCAGTATTTT.

The CDR3 spells CASGGDTSTDTQYF. The CDR3 coding sequence is TGCGCCAGCGGGGGGGACACAAGCACAGATACGCAGTATTTT. The rearrangement joins TRBV5-1 to TRBJ2-3; TRBD2 is a possible D gene (7 bases). Between the trimmed V and J ends, which lost 7 bases and 0 bases, there was a span of 12 bases. The CDR3 has 14 residues. Germline CDR1 SGHRS, CDR2 YFSETQ.

This clonotype was detected ten times or more. This chain uses TRBV5-1 with TRBJ2-3, with TRBD2 matching over 7 bases. The CDR3 sequence is 13 residues long. After removal of 4 bases from V and 6 bases from J, the junction contained 5 bases not matched to a gene. Per the germline V gene, CDR1 is SGHRS and CDR2 is YFSETQ. The chain's CDR3 is CASSLTLADTQYF. DNA of the CDR3: TGCGCCAGCAGCCTCACACTAGCGGATACGCAGTATTTT.

The chain carries TRBV28 and TRBJ2-1, with TRBD2 matching over 9 bases. J lost 0 bases, V lost 5 bases, and 5 bases had no gene match. The CDR3 contains 16 residues. Germline-derived CDR1 and CDR2 are MDHEN and SYDVKM. CDR3 in DNA: TGTGCCAGCAGTACATCTAGCGGGATCTCCTACAATGAGCAGTTCTTC. Protein sequence: CASSTSSGISYNEQFF.

The chain uses TRBV6-5 and TRBJ1-1, with D possibly TRBD1 on 6 matching bases. V was cut by 5 bases and J by 4 bases, with 17 bases left in between. CDR1 and CDR2 (germline): MNHEY, SVGAGI. CDR3 size: 15 residues. The CDR3 sequence is CASSNGVGHTTEAFF. The CDR3, as DNA: TGTGCCAGCAGTAACGGTGTGGGACATACCACTGAAGCTTTCTTT.

For the CDR3, the DNA is TGTGCCATCAGTCAGGAGGGCACTGAAGCTTTCTTT. As protein: CAISQEGTEAFF. The rearrangement links TRBV10-3 to TRBJ1-1; D unresolved. V was clipped by 5 bases and J by 4 bases, with 8 bases between them. CDR3 length: 12 amino acids. Germline lookup yields CDR1 ENHRY and CDR2 SYGVKD.

V usage is TRBV6-2 or TRBV6-3 and J usage is TRBJ2-1; D may be TRBD1 (5 bases). The CDR3 extends over 13 amino acids. Germline assignment: CDR1 MNHEY and CDR2 SVGEGT. Deletions cut 7 bases from V and 6 bases from J, with 13 bases between. DNA of the CDR3: TGTGCCAGCACCTATACAGGATCCAATGAGCAGTTCTTC. This sequence encodes CASTYTGSNEQFF.

The CDR3 sequence: CASSLDYWGVSTRGYNEQFF. For the CDR3, the DNA is TGTGCCAGCAGCTTAGATTATTGGGGGGTTTCTACCCGGGGCTACAATGAGCAGTTCTTC. The chain is built from TRBV11-2 and TRBJ2-1; the D gene is possibly TRBD2 (6 bases). Germline values: CDR1 SGHAT, CDR2 FQNNGV. This CDR3 has 20 residues. V lost 0 bases and J lost 3, with 24 bases in between.

This clonotype was detected a few times. The genes are TRBV11-2 and TRBJ2-3, with TRBD2 matching over 13 bases. There are 17 residues in the CDR3. From germline, CDR1 is SGHAT and CDR2 FQNNGV. V trimming: 5 bases; J trimming: 7 bases; junction bases outside the gene matches: 12. The CDR3 sequence is CASSLRAGTSGDNTQYF. The DNA of the CDR3 is TGTGCCAGCAGCCTCCGCGCCGGGACTAGCGGGGACAATACGCAGTATTTT.

This clonotype was found a few times. The chain has TRBV10-3 and TRBJ2-3, with D tentatively TRBD1 (5 bases). Deletions cut 4 bases from V and 3 bases from J, with 14 bases between. Germline V gene data show CDR1 as ENHRY and CDR2 as SYGVKD. The CDR3 is 15 amino acids. The CDR3 sequence: CAISGSGISTDTQYF. The CDR3 DNA follows: TGTGCCATCAGTGGGTCAGGGATTAGTACAGATACGCAGTATTTT.

The chain recombines TRBV6-5 with TRBJ2-7; no clear D gene. The V gene's germline CDR1 is MNHEY and CDR2 SVGAGI. Trimming took 6 bases from V and 3 from J, leaving 18 bases between them. The CDR3 sequence is 15 residues long. CDR3 bases: TGTGCCAGCAGATTACCCTCCCGGTTGGTCTACGAGCAGTACTTC. It specifies CASRLPSRLVYEQYF.

The rearrangement links TRBV20-1 to TRBJ1-2; no definite D call. The germline V gene encodes CDR1 DFQATT and CDR2 SNEGSKA (reference sequence). Trimming stripped 3 bases from V and 1 base from J, with 9 bases between. CDR3 length equals 13 residues. CDR3 sequence: CSASPPSNYGYTF. The CDR3 DNA reads as TGCAGTGCTAGTCCCCCCAGTAACTATGGCTACACCTTC.

V usage is TRBV7-2 and J usage is TRBJ2-3, with TRBD2 matching 8 bases. V was clipped by 5 bases and J by 5 bases; unmatched bases: 15. Germline CDR1 reads SGHTA; CDR2 reads FQGNSA. This CDR3 region has 17 residues. This chain's CDR3 is CASSPRYSGLGIDTQYF. CDR3 DNA: TGTGCCAGCAGCCCACGGTACTCGGGACTAGGGATAGATACGCAGTATTTT.

This clonotype was seen a few times. The chain uses TRBV6-5 and TRBJ2-7; 7 nucleotides match TRBD1. V lost 1 base and J lost 5; bases outside the gene matches: 8. Per germline, CDR1 MNHEY and CDR2 SVGAGI. The CDR3 consists of 15 residues. The CDR3 reads CASSYYSGTVHEQYF. The CDR3 DNA sequence: TGTGCCAGCAGTTACTATTCCGGGACAGTGCACGAGCAGTACTTC.

This clonotype was recorded a few times. The chain carries TRBV6-5 and TRBJ2-5, with D possibly being TRBD2 (7 bases). The CDR3 is made up of 15 amino acids. V was trimmed by 6 bases and J by 3 bases, leaving 17 bases between them. CDR1 and CDR2 (germline): MNHEY, SVGAGI. Here the CDR3 reads CASRAGAGGEETQYF. DNA for the CDR3: TGTGCCAGCAGGGCGGGGGCAGGTGGTGAAGAGACCCAGTACTTC.

This clonotype has a handful of counts. This chain links TRBV29-1 with TRBJ2-1; no clear D. CDR1 is SQVTM and CDR2 is ANQGSEA in the germline V gene. The CDR3 contains 13 residues. Trimming left V 7 bases short and J 4 bases short, with 14 bases between. In DNA, the CDR3 is TGCAGCGCCGTGCCAGACGTGTACAATGAGCAGTTCTTC. It encodes CSAVPDVYNEQFF.

The rearrangement uses TRBV7-2 and TRBJ2-1; TRBD2 matches at 9 bases. The germline CDR1 and CDR2 sequences are SGHTA and FQGNSA. The CDR3 is made up of 16 amino acids. The ends lost 1 base at V and 5 bases at J; junction bases unmatched: 6. In nucleotides, the CDR3 is TGTGCCAGCAGCTTAGAAGGCGGGAGGGCCAACAATGAGCAGTTCTTC. It yields the protein CASSLEGGRANNEQFF.

The sample holds many counts of this clonotype. The genes are TRBV7-2 and TRBJ2-5; D perhaps matches TRBD2 (6 bases). CDR3 size: 14 residues. Germline V lookup: CDR1 SGHTA, CDR2 FQGNSA. The germline V and J ends were trimmed by 3 bases and 5 bases, with 13 bases remaining between them. Here the CDR3 reads CASSLIPGDETQYF. The CDR3 DNA reads as TGTGCCAGCAGCTTGATTCCGGGAGACGAGACCCAGTACTTC.

The chain couples TRBV29-1 to TRBJ2-5; D perhaps matches TRBD2 (5 bases). Matching the DNA end better, TRBJ2-7 makes the J call doubtful. This CDR3 spans 14 amino acids. The germline CDR1 and CDR2 sequences are SQVTM and ANQGSEA. The CDR3 loop reads CSVGGRGLIHEQYF. The CDR3 DNA is TGCAGCGTTGGGGGTCGGGGTTTGATCCACGAGCAGTACTTC.

This chain joins TRBV12-3 or TRBV12-4 and TRBJ2-3; tentatively, D is TRBD1 or TRBD2 (5 bases each). The CDR3 has 15 amino acids. Trimming shortened V by 6 bases and J by 5 bases, and 18 bases separated the two germline ends. CDR3 sequence reads: CASRLLERTQDTQYF. Written as DNA, the CDR3 is TGTGCCAGCAGACTGCTGGAGCGGACACAAGATACGCAGTATTTT.

This chain connects TRBV11-3 to TRBJ1-2; no clear D. The CDR3 runs to 13 residues. Germline-derived CDR1 and CDR2 are SGHNT and YENEEA. Trimming cost V 6 bases and J 11 bases, with 19 bases left between them. The CDR3 spells CASRAKDNCFYTF. For the CDR3, the DNA is TGTGCCAGCAGGGCTAAAGACAACTGTTTTTACACCTTC.

In this sample, this clonotype turned up a few times. This chain joins TRBV7-9 and TRBJ1-1; a weak D match, TRBD1 (5 bases). Per germline, CDR1 SEHNR and CDR2 FQNEAQ (reference sequence). Deletions cut 6 bases from V and 1 base from J, with 12 bases between. This CDR3 contains 14 residues. The CDR3: CASRSQGGNTEAFF. The CDR3, as DNA: TGTGCCAGCAGATCCCAGGGTGGGAACACTGAAGCTTTCTTT.

The chain combines TRBV14 with TRBJ1-4; D is perhaps TRBD1 (5 bases). V gave up 1 base and J gave up 12 bases, with 15 bases separating them. CDR1 and CDR2 (germline): SGHDN, FVKESK. This CDR3 has 14 residues. The CDR3 loop reads CASSQATGGGELFF. The CDR3 region has the DNA TGTGCCAGCAGCCAAGCTACGGGGGGTGGAGAACTGTTTTTT.

The chain joins TRBV10-3 to TRBJ2-5; 8 bases are shared with TRBD1. This CDR3 has 15 residues. The trim removed 0 bases at V and 2 bases at J, leaving 2 bases unmatched. CDR1 and CDR2 from the germline V gene are ENHRY and SYGVKD. The CDR3 reads CAISESNRGQETQYF. For the CDR3, the DNA is TGTGCCATCAGTGAGTCTAACAGGGGGCAAGAGACCCAGTACTTC.

The chain couples TRBV13 to TRBJ1-2; tentative D call: TRBD1 (5 bases). Germline V gene data show CDR1 as PRHDT and CDR2 as FYEKMQ (reference sequence). The CDR3 is 14 amino acids. Trimming removed 5 bases at V and 8 bases at J, with 18 bases between. This chain's CDR3 is CASSHTRQLAGYTF. In DNA, the CDR3 is TGTGCCAGCAGCCATACCCGACAGTTGGCCGGCTACACCTTC.